This TCR beta chain was captured by sequencing in a study of blood T cell repertoires in COVID-19. As for the study in general: Material from acute and convalescent COVID-19 was sourced from the United States, Italy and Spain.

Data came from immunoSEQ multiplex PCR; TCRdb stores just in-frame clones and leaves some out. Of around 250,000 clones in the sample, around 87% were seen once. Germline CDR1 reads SGDLS; CDR2 reads YYNGEE. This CDR3 spans 15 amino acids. Trimming took 1 base from V and 1 from J, leaving 9 bases between them. This rearrangement joins TRBV9 to TRBJ1-5, with a tentative D call TRBD1 (6 bases). The source is a woman in her sixties or seventies with active or convalescent COVID-19. Sequenced material: peripheral blood. CDR3 in amino acids: CASSVSGQSNQPQHF. The CDR3 DNA sequence: TGTGCCAGCAGCGTATCAGGACAGAGCAATCAGCCCCAGCATTTT.